This entry concerns a single T cell receptor beta chain. This record comes from a study of blood T cell repertoires in COVID-19. The V end lost 5 bases, the J end lost 7 bases, and 12 bases lay between the germline ends. This CDR3 comprises 12 residues. This table comes from immunoSEQ multiplex PCR, and its TCRdb copy is limited to in-frame clones, with some not included. The profile shows approximately 250,000 clones, roughly 83% of them singletons. The clonotype comes from a woman in her fifties or sixties with acute or convalescent COVID-19. Sequencing input: peripheral blood. V usage is TRBV12-3 or TRBV12-4 and J usage is TRBJ2-7; possible D gene TRBD2, 5 bases. CDR3 DNA: TGTGCCAGCAGTAACCCTCGGGGAGAGCAGTACTTC. Translation gives CASSNPRGEQYF.